One sample yielded the 20 T cell receptor beta chains listed below, sequenced in a study of early T cells in non-severe SARS-CoV-2 infection. TCRdb re-derived calls from the 5' RACE reads in MiXCR, one entry per CDR3 protein. The repertoire holds 50,000 to 70,000 distinct CDR3 sequences, with 10% as singletons. The sample was whole blood. Every receptor here comes from an adult who was a healthcare worker with PCR-confirmed SARS-CoV-2 infection or an uninfected control (not recorded which).

The genes are TRBV12-3 or TRBV12-4 and TRBJ2-7; tentative D call: TRBD1 (5 bases). CDR3 length: 13 amino acids. Deletions cut 7 bases from V and 7 bases from J, with 17 bases between. In DNA, the CDR3 is TGTGCCAGCACCTTCACGGGTGGGGCTGAGCAGTACTTC. Its translation is CASTFTGGAEQYF.

This clonotype appeared many times. The chain couples TRBV11-2 to TRBJ1-6; 9 positions match TRBD1. Germline V gene data show CDR1 as SGHAT and CDR2 as FQNNGV. The CDR3 is made up of 15 amino acids. V shed 1 base, J shed 6 bases, and the junction held 1 base outside the gene matches. The CDR3 DNA follows: TGTGCCAGCAGCTTAGGACAGGGGGTTAATTCACCCCTCCACTTT. Protein sequence: CASSLGQGVNSPLHF. Full variable domain (outside the CDR3, taken from reference TRBV11-2 and TRBJ1-6): EAGVAQSPRYKIIEKRQSVAFWCNPISGHATLYWYQQILGQGPKLLIQFQNNGVVDDSQLPKDRFSAERLKGVDSTLKIQPAKLEDSAVYLCASSLGQGVNSPLHFGNGTRLTVT.

This sequence joins TRBV2 and TRBJ2-1, with TRBD2 matching 7 bases. V gave up 8 bases and J gave up 7 bases; unmatched junction bases: 8. CDR1 SNHLY and CDR2 FYNNEI come from the germline V gene. The CDR3 is made up of 13 amino acids. The CDR3 DNA reads TGTGCCAGCCAGTTGGCGGGAGAAAATGAGCAGTTCTTC. Its protein is CASQLAGENEQFF.

This clonotype was seen at least ten times. This sequence joins TRBV7-2 and TRBJ2-3, with D possibly TRBD1 on 7 matching bases. Germline values: CDR1 SGHTA, CDR2 FQGNSA. CDR3 length: 14 amino acids. With 1 base removed from V and 7 bases from J, the gap between germline ends came to 12 bases. The CDR3: CASSLDSGGYTQYF. DNA for the CDR3: TGTGCCAGCAGCTTAGACTCAGGGGGGTATACGCAGTATTTT.

Many counts were recorded for this clonotype. The chain joins TRBV18 to TRBJ1-5; D perhaps matches TRBD1 (5 bases). Germline loops: CDR1 KGHSH, CDR2 LQKENI. Between the trimmed V and J ends, which lost 3 bases and 1 base, there was a span of 10 bases. The CDR3 runs 15 residues. The CDR3 DNA reads as TGTGCCAGCTCACCGGCCAGGGCCAGCAATCAGCCCCAGCATTTT. This gives the protein CASSPARASNQPQHF.

Ten or more counts support this clonotype. J is TRBJ1-4 and V is TRBV20-1; TRBD1 might be the D (5 bases). Germline V gene sequence: CDR1 DFQATT, CDR2 SNEGSKA (reference sequence). V was clipped by 5 bases and J by 5 bases, with 12 bases between them. The CDR3 runs to 13 residues. CDR3 amino acids: CSADRDGNEKLFF. CDR3 nucleotide sequence: TGCAGTGCTGACCGGGACGGGAATGAAAAACTGTTTTTT.

In its sample, this clonotype was seen many times. V gene TRBV7-3 combines with J gene TRBJ2-7; D remains unclear. Trimming left V 0 bases short and J 4 bases short, with 10 bases between. Germline V gene lookup returns CDR1 SGHTA and CDR2 FQGTGA. This CDR3 comprises 14 residues. The DNA of the CDR3 is TGTGCCAGCAGCTTAACAGGGTTAGGATACGAGCAGTACTTC. It translates to CASSLTGLGYEQYF. The variable domain in full, completed from reference TRBV7-3 and TRBJ2-7, reads GAGVSQTPSNKVTEKGKYVELRCDPISGHTALYWYRQSLGQGPEFLIYFQGTGAADDSGLPNDRFFAVRPEGSVSTLKIQRTERGDSAVYLCASSLTGLGYEQYFGPGTRLTVT.

The table lists this clonotype with many counts. This chain connects TRBV27 to TRBJ1-1; D might be TRBD1 (5 bases). Germline CDR1 is MNHEY and CDR2 is SMNVEV (reference sequence). V lost 4 bases to trimming and J lost 0 bases, with 15 bases between them. There are 16 residues in the CDR3. The CDR3 region has the DNA TGTGCCAGCAGTTCCGACATAGGGGCGTTGAACACTGAAGCTTTCTTT. This codes for CASSSDIGALNTEAFF.

This clonotype occurred many times. This chain links TRBV10-3 with TRBJ1-6; D gene uncertain. V was shortened by 0 bases and J by 8 bases, with 5 bases between the two germline ends. Germline-derived CDR1 and CDR2 are ENHRY and SYGVKD. The CDR3 length is 13 residues. The CDR3 region is CAISESDYSPLHF. The CDR3 nucleotides read TGTGCCATCAGTGAGTCGGACTATTCACCCCTCCACTTT.

This chain joins TRBV3-1 and TRBJ2-1; D is unclear. CDR3 size: 14 residues. The germline V and J ends were trimmed by 2 bases and 5 bases, with 10 bases remaining between them. From germline, CDR1 is LGHDT and CDR2 YNNKEL (reference sequence). CDR3 in amino acids: CASSQPGMDNEQFF. CDR3 nucleotides: TGTGCCAGCAGCCAACCAGGAATGGACAATGAGCAGTTCTTC.

This clonotype was counted many times. The V and J genes are TRBV2 and TRBJ2-7; 9 positions match TRBD2. There are 15 residues in the CDR3. Trimming removed 3 bases from V and 0 bases from J; junction bases left unmatched: 3. Germline V gives CDR1 SNHLY, CDR2 FYNNEI. CDR3 region: CASSEASGDSYEQYF. DNA of the CDR3: TGTGCCAGCAGTGAGGCTAGCGGGGACTCCTACGAGCAGTACTTC. Looking up the rest from reference TRBV2 and TRBJ2-7 gives the full variable domain: EPEVTQTPSHQVTQMGQEVILRCVPISNHLYFYWYRQILGQKVEFLVSFYNNEISEKSEIFDDQFSVERPDGSNFTLKIRSTKLEDSAMYFCASSEASGDSYEQYFGPGTRLTVT.

This clonotype was observed many times. The chain has TRBV20-1 and TRBJ2-3; 7 bases are a match to TRBD1. Germline-derived CDR1 and CDR2 are DFQATT and SNEGSKA (reference sequence). V shed 4 bases, J shed 4 bases, and the junction held 8 bases outside the gene matches. The CDR3 covers 14 residues. CDR3 sequence reads: CSATQGVGPDTQYF. CDR3 sequence (DNA): TGCAGTGCTACCCAGGGGGTGGGGCCAGATACGCAGTATTTT.

The chain recombines TRBV2 with TRBJ1-4; TRBD1 agrees at 10 bases. Germline assignment: CDR1 SNHLY and CDR2 FYNNEI. The CDR3 covers 14 residues. The J segment lost 8 bases and the V segment lost 4 bases, leaving 4 bases of the junction unmatched. CDR3 residues: CASSGDRGQEKLFF. The CDR3 region has the DNA TGTGCCAGCAGTGGAGACAGGGGGCAAGAAAAACTGTTTTTT.

This clonotype was picked up a small number of times. This chain connects TRBV20-1 to TRBJ2-7, with 8 bases lining up with TRBD2. Germline loops: CDR1 DFQATT, CDR2 SNEGSKA (reference sequence). CDR3 length: 14 amino acids. The ends lost 4 bases at V and 1 base at J; junction bases unmatched: 6. For the CDR3, the DNA is TGCAGTGCTACCGCGGGAGGAAATTCCTACGAGCAGTACTTC. Protein product: CSATAGGNSYEQYF.

In its sample, this clonotype was seen a few times. The chain uses TRBV11-2 and TRBJ2-5; D is unresolved. This CDR3 region has 14 residues. From germline, CDR1 is SGHAT and CDR2 FQNNGV. Trimming cost V 0 bases and J 6 bases, with 11 bases left between them. Written as DNA, the CDR3 is TGTGCCAGCAGCTTAGATCGTTCCGGGCAGACCCAGTACTTC. Translating it yields CASSLDRSGQTQYF.

This clonotype was recorded a few times. This chain connects TRBV4-3 to TRBJ2-1, with D possibly being TRBD1 (5 bases). Germline V gives CDR1 LGHNA, CDR2 YSLEER. The CDR3 is 14 amino acids. The V end was cut by 1 base, the J end by 8 bases, with 12 bases between. In DNA form, the CDR3 reads TGCGCCAGCAGCCAAGTACATAGGGGCGATGAGCAGTTCTTC. As protein: CASSQVHRGDEQFF.

This clonotype was picked up many times. This chain links TRBV7-2 with TRBJ1-1; the D gene is possibly TRBD1 (6 bases). V was trimmed by 5 bases and J by 4 bases, leaving 14 bases between them. The CDR3 is 14 residues long. Germline assignment: CDR1 SGHTA and CDR2 FQGNSA. CDR3 sequence (DNA): TGTGCCAGCAGCGGACAGACCTGGAGCACTGAAGCTTTCTTT. Residues: CASSGQTWSTEAFF.

CDR3 in DNA: TGTGCCAGCCTGCGGCTAGCGGGAGTTGAGGGGGAGCTGTTTTTT. Protein: CASLRLAGVEGELFF. This chain uses TRBV12-3 or TRBV12-4 with TRBJ2-2, with TRBD2 matching 10 bases. The CDR3 has 15 amino acids. V trimming: 8 bases; J trimming: 8 bases; junction bases outside the gene matches: 11.

V is TRBV29-1 and J is TRBJ2-5; D is unresolved. Germline CDR1 SQVTM, CDR2 ANQGSEA. V was pared by 6 bases and J by 1 base, with 9 bases between. This CDR3 has 12 amino acids. CDR3 DNA: TGCAGCGTCATTCGTGGCCAAGAGACCCAGTACTTC. This encodes CSVIRGQETQYF.

This clonotype was observed many times. The genes are TRBV11-2 and TRBJ2-7; D ambiguous. V dropped 5 bases and J dropped 0 bases, with 17 bases sitting between them. Germline V lookup: CDR1 SGHAT, CDR2 FQNNGV. The CDR3 totals 16 residues. The CDR3 nucleotides read TGTGCCAGCAGCACGAGATGGCAGTTTAACTCCTACGAGCAGTACTTC. This codes for CASSTRWQFNSYEQYF.